This T cell receptor (beta chain) was identified during a study of blood T cell repertoires in COVID-19. Overall study context: Sources were T cells, B-cell-depleted T cells, or PBMCs; the material itself was cDNA or gDNA.

Losses at the gene ends were 1 base for V and 4 bases for J; bases not matched to a gene: 3. The CDR3 totals 16 residues. Germline V CDR1 and CDR2: MNHEY, SVGEGT. TCRdb's copy holds only in-frame clones and misses some; the assay was immunoSEQ multiplex PCR. Of over 200,000 clones in the sample, around 85% were seen once. The receptor was isolated from a woman in her forties or fifties who had recovered from COVID-19. The chain uses TRBV6-2 or TRBV6-3 and TRBJ2-6; TRBD2 aligns across 8 bases. Specimen: PBMCs or T cells enriched from blood (not recorded which). This chain's CDR3 is CASSYLRGAGANVLTF. CDR3 DNA: TGTGCCAGCAGTTACTTGCGGGGGGCCGGGGCCAACGTCCTGACTTTC.